Below, 22 T cell receptor beta chains from the same sample are listed, as sequenced in a study of T cells in Graves' hyperthyroidism and ophthalmopathy. Researchers amplified the TCR beta CDR3 regions from RNA transcripts. With the HTBI primer set, the TCR CDR3 went through a first round of RT-PCR. Using its own MiXCR run on the multiplex PCR reads, TCRdb lists one record per CDR3 protein. In the table there are 500,000 to 650,000 distinct CDR3 sequences, around 15% of which are singletons. Material: blood. The receptors come from a woman aged 40 to 50 with Graves' hyperthyroidism.

The rearrangement links TRBV4-1 to TRBJ2-1, with TRBD2 matching over 14 bases. The CDR3 runs 18 residues. The germline V gene has CDR1 MGHRA and CDR2 YSYEKL. Losses at the gene ends were 0 bases for V and 2 bases for J; bases not matched to a gene: 3. CDR3 in DNA: TGCGCCAGCAGCCAAGACCGACTAGCGGGAGGGCCCTACAATGAGCAGTTCTTC. It codes for CASSQDRLAGGPYNEQFF.

This clonotype was observed at least ten times. V and J are TRBV2 and TRBJ2-1, with 9 bases matching TRBD1. V lost 10 bases and J lost 6; bases outside the gene matches: 10. The germline CDR1 and CDR2 sequences are SNHLY and FYNNEI. The CDR3 has 14 amino acids. CDR3 residues: CAILPGQGTNEQFF. The CDR3 DNA follows: TGTGCCATCCTTCCGGGACAGGGAACCAATGAGCAGTTCTTC.

The J gene is TRBJ1-5, the V gene TRBV28; D is uncertain. Germline values: CDR1 MDHEN, CDR2 SYDVKM. This CDR3 region has 11 residues. Between the trimmed V and J ends, which lost 4 bases and 5 bases, there was a span of 3 bases. CDR3 DNA sequence: TGTGCCAGCAGTTCCTATCAGCCCCAGCATTTT. This sequence encodes CASSSYQPQHF.

At least ten counts were recorded for this clonotype. The rearrangement uses TRBV2 and TRBJ2-1; D possibly corresponds to TRBD1 (6 bases). V shed 5 bases and J shed 0 bases, with 14 bases lying between them. There are 16 residues in the CDR3. Per the germline V gene, CDR1 is SNHLY and CDR2 is FYNNEI. This CDR3 is CASSKLQGSSYNEQFF. The CDR3 nucleotides are TGTGCCAGCAGTAAACTTCAGGGGAGCTCCTACAATGAGCAGTTCTTC.

In this sample, this clonotype turned up a few times. The gene calls are TRBV12-3 or TRBV12-4 and TRBJ2-1; 10 nucleotides line up with TRBD1. Trimming took 6 bases from V and 2 from J; bases not matched to a gene: 7. This CDR3 is built from 16 residues. CDR3 bases: TGTGCCAGCAGAGACCCGGGGACAGGGGCCTACAATGAGCAGTTCTTC. Its protein is CASRDPGTGAYNEQFF.

This clonotype was seen many times. This chain links TRBV18 with TRBJ2-7; 9 bases are shared with TRBD1. Unmatched junction bases numbered 8, after V lost 3 bases and J lost 2 bases. Germline V gives CDR1 KGHSH, CDR2 LQKENI. The CDR3 consists of 16 residues. The DNA of the CDR3 is TGTGCCAGCTCACCGAACCGGGACAGGGTCGCCTACGAGCAGTACTTC. Amino acid sequence: CASSPNRDRVAYEQYF.

The rearrangement links TRBV4-1 to TRBJ2-2; 8 positions agree with TRBD2. This CDR3 contains 17 residues. V trimming: 4 bases; J trimming: 0 bases; junction bases outside the gene matches: 7. The germline CDR1 and CDR2 sequences are MGHRA and YSYEKL. CDR3 sequence reads: CASSRGTSGANTGELFF. The CDR3 nucleotides are TGCGCCAGCAGCCGAGGAACTAGCGGAGCGAACACCGGGGAGCTGTTTTTT.

This clonotype was observed at least ten times. The V and J genes are TRBV7-9 and TRBJ2-6, with D perhaps TRBD1 (6 bases). Trimming stripped 4 bases from V and 2 bases from J, with 15 bases between. Per the germline V gene, CDR1 is SEHNR and CDR2 is FQNEAQ (reference sequence). CDR3 size: 17 residues. CDR3 protein: CASSSLPTGTGANVLTF. The CDR3 DNA sequence: TGTGCCAGCAGCTCACTCCCGACAGGTACTGGGGCCAACGTCCTGACTTTC.

This clonotype was counted ten times or more. CDR3 protein: CATTGGEDGDTQYF. As DNA, the CDR3 is TGTGCCACCACCGGAGGGGAGGACGGAGATACGCAGTATTTT. The rearrangement joins TRBV6-1 to TRBJ2-3; weak D call: TRBD2 (6 bases). Germline CDR1 and CDR2: MNHNS and SASEGT. This CDR3 is built from 14 residues. The germline V and J ends were trimmed by 10 bases and 5 bases, with 19 bases remaining between them.

The rearrangement joins TRBV28 to TRBJ2-2; D not certain. V was trimmed by 5 bases and J by 3 bases, leaving 4 bases between them. The CDR3 totals 12 residues. The germline CDR1 and CDR2 sequences are MDHEN and SYDVKM. CDR3 bases: TGTGCCAGCAGTGCACACACCGGGGAGCTGTTTTTT. Translation: CASSAHTGELFF.

V is TRBV19 and J is TRBJ1-5; 9 nucleotides match TRBD1. From germline, CDR1 is LNHDA and CDR2 SQIVND (reference sequence). The CDR3 has 17 residues. J was trimmed by 7 bases and V by 5 bases; bases with no gene match: 15. The CDR3, as DNA: TGTGCCAGTAGTCCCAGCTCCGGACAGGGGCCATGGCAGCCCCAGCATTTT. This sequence encodes CASSPSSGQGPWQPQHF.

This clonotype was counted many times. The V gene is TRBV28, the J gene TRBJ1-1; 11 bases are shared with TRBD1. The J segment lost 11 bases and the V segment lost 4 bases, leaving 6 bases of the junction unmatched. From germline, CDR1 is MDHEN and CDR2 SYDVKM. CDR3 length: 13 amino acids. The CDR3 loop reads CASSSGQGAHAFF. CDR3 coding DNA: TGTGCCAGCAGTTCCGGACAGGGGGCGCATGCTTTCTTT.

This clonotype was picked up many times. The chain recombines TRBV6-6 with TRBJ1-5; TRBD1 agrees at 9 bases. This CDR3 is 17 amino acids long. V dropped 2 bases and J dropped 0; count of bases not matched to a gene: 5. Looked up from germline, CDR1 is MNHNY and CDR2 is SVGAGI (reference sequence). CDR3 sequence reads: CASSYPQTGGSNQPQHF. CDR3 nucleotide sequence: TGTGCCAGCAGTTACCCTCAGACAGGGGGTAGCAATCAGCCCCAGCATTTT.

This chain links TRBV7-9 with TRBJ1-4; 7 bases line up with TRBD1. The CDR3 is 15 residues long. Germline assignment: CDR1 SEHNR and CDR2 FQNEAQ (reference sequence). J was trimmed by 5 bases and V by 2 bases; bases with no gene match: 5. CDR3 sequence (DNA): TGTGCCAGCAGCTTAAAGGGACAGCAGAATGAAAAACTGTTTTTT. This encodes CASSLKGQQNEKLFF. The full variable domain, in which reference TRBV7-9 and TRBJ1-4 provide the parts outside the CDR3, is DTGVSQNPRHKITKRGQNVTFRCDPISEHNRLYWYRQTLGQGPEFLTYFQNEAQLEKSRLLSDRFSAERPKGSFSTLEIQRTEQGDSAMYLCASSLKGQQNEKLFFGSGTQLSVL.

This clonotype was seen many times. The gene calls are TRBV4-1 and TRBJ2-5, with 10 bases fitting TRBD2. This CDR3 is built from 16 residues. With 0 bases clipped from V and 3 bases from J, the junction kept 4 bases outside the gene matches. Per germline, CDR1 MGHRA and CDR2 YSYEKL. The CDR3 region is CASSQDSSGSKETQYF. The CDR3 DNA follows: TGCGCCAGCAGCCAAGATTCTAGCGGGAGTAAAGAGACCCAGTACTTC.

Many counts were recorded for this clonotype. This chain connects TRBV28 to TRBJ1-5; D ambiguous. V was shortened by 4 bases and J by 5 bases, with 15 bases between the two germline ends. The germline V gene has CDR1 MDHEN and CDR2 SYDVKM. The CDR3 contains 15 residues. The CDR3 here is CASSSITWAYQPQHF. The DNA of the CDR3 is TGTGCCAGCAGTTCTATCACCTGGGCGTATCAGCCCCAGCATTTT.

The V call is TRBV7-2, the J call TRBJ2-7; D gene unclear. CDR1 and CDR2 (germline): SGHTA, FQGNSA. The CDR3 sequence is 14 residues long. Trimming cost V 1 base and J 2 bases, with 9 bases left between them. The CDR3 DNA follows: TGTGCCAGCAGCTTAGATCCCGACCCCTACGAGCAGTACTTC. Translated, it gives CASSLDPDPYEQYF.

This clonotype was detected many times. This chain joins TRBV20-1 and TRBJ2-3; D perhaps matches TRBD2 (6 bases). The V gene's germline CDR1 is DFQATT and CDR2 SNEGSKA (reference sequence). V dropped 3 bases and J dropped 0 bases, with 7 bases sitting between them. The CDR3 contains 13 residues. CDR3 nucleotide sequence: TGCAGTGCTAGGAGCGGGAGCACAGATACGCAGTATTTT. Protein: CSARSGSTDTQYF.

The count of this clonotype is one. The V gene is TRBV4-1, the J gene TRBJ2-3, with a weak D call TRBD1 (5 bases). CDR3 length: 16 amino acids. V dropped 1 base and J dropped 0 bases, with 11 bases sitting between them. Germline values: CDR1 MGHRA, CDR2 YSYEKL. CDR3 region: CASSQALWGSTDTQYF. The DNA for the CDR3 is TGCGCCAGCAGCCAAGCCTTGTGGGGCAGCACAGATACGCAGTATTTT.

This clonotype has a count of ten or more. The rearrangement uses TRBV2 and TRBJ2-1; possible D gene TRBD1, 6 bases. This CDR3 spans 14 amino acids. Deletions cut 7 bases from V and 9 bases from J, with 19 bases between. Germline loops: CDR1 SNHLY, CDR2 FYNNEI. The DNA for the CDR3 is TGTGCCAGCACAAGGGGATTGGGGGCGGGTGAGCAGTTCTTC. This codes for CASTRGLGAGEQFF.

This clonotype has only a few counts. The rearrangement links TRBV28 to TRBJ1-2, with 7 bases identical to TRBD1. V lost 4 bases to trimming and J lost 4 bases; unmatched junction nucleotides: 6. Looked up from germline, CDR1 is MDHEN and CDR2 is SYDVKM. The CDR3 has 14 residues. In DNA form, the CDR3 reads TGTGCCAGCAGTTCTCGACAGGGCATCTATGGCTACACCTTC. Protein sequence: CASSSRQGIYGYTF.

In nucleotides, the CDR3 is TGTGCCACCAGCACCGGGACTAGCTCCTACGAGCAGTACTTC. Its translation is CATSTGTSSYEQYF. The chain recombines TRBV15 with TRBJ2-7, with 8 bases lining up with TRBD2. V shed 4 bases and J 0 bases; nucleotides not matched to a gene: 2. This CDR3 is 14 amino acids long. CDR1 and CDR2 (germline): LNHNV, YYDKDF (reference sequence).